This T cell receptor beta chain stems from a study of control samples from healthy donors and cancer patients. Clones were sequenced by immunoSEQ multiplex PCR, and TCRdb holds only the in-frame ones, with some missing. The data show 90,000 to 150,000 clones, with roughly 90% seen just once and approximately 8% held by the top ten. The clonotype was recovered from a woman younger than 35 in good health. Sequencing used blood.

CDR3 sequence reads: CASRKGDKETQYF. In DNA form, the CDR3 reads TGTGCCAGCAGGAAGGGGGATAAAGAGACCCAGTACTTC. The rearrangement links TRBV21-1 to TRBJ2-5; the DNA was not used to check the table's D call, TRBD1. TRBV21-1 is shown as a pseudogene. The CDR3 totals 13 residues.